This T cell receptor beta chain is from a study of cytomegalovirus exposure and HLA in healthy donors. Broader study findings: An assumption of roughly uniform sequencing depth across donors underlay the presence/absence analyses. Earlier findings revealed that most TCR beta V segments proved productive either about 87% or about 30% of the time. Cytomegalovirus association was assigned to approximately 160 TCR beta chains.

Germline lookup yields CDR1 LNHNV and CDR2 YYDKDF (reference sequence). The CDR3 spans 15 residues. V lost 1 base, J lost 7 bases, and 16 bases lay in between. In the case of this clone: Its target is not known.

13 Jbeta primers and 60 Vbeta primers were used for the PCR. Produced via immunoSEQ multiplex PCR; TCRdb's table is partial and in-frame only. The table has around 100,000 clones, around 79% seen once; the top ten hold approximately 3.7%. This chain joins TRBV15 and TRBJ1-2; D perhaps matches TRBD1 (5 bases). The sample consisted of PBMCs. The source is a man aged 50-60 years in good health and CMV-seropositive. The CDR3 bases are TGTGCCACCAGCAGAGCTGGGCAGGGAGGGGTTGGCTACACCTTC. Amino acids: CATSRAGQGGVGYTF.